These T cell receptor beta chains were read from a single sample in a study of monozygotic twins with inflammatory bowel disease. TCRdb re-analyzed the 5' RACE reads; it lists each CDR3 protein once, without DNA. The table lists over 110,000 distinct CDR3 sequences. The sample was blood. These receptors were collected from a human donor with ulcerative colitis or Crohn's disease, or a healthy co-twin of an affected twin (not recorded which). The CDR3 runs from the conserved cysteine through the conserved F or W.

J gene: TRBJ2-1; V gene: TRBV7-6; CDR3 protein: CASSPYGSYNEQFF
J gene: TRBJ2-5; V gene: TRBV5-4; CDR3 protein: CASSFVSGGQGETQYF
J gene: TRBJ1-1; V gene: TRBV27; CDR3 protein: CASSWGGRRLTEAFF
J gene: TRBJ2-1; V gene: TRBV12-3/TRBV12-4; CDR3 protein: CASSRLDNEQFF
J gene: TRBJ2-7; V gene: TRBV28; CDR3 protein: CASSWTGGGYEQYF
J gene: TRBJ1-2; V gene: TRBV3-1; CDR3 protein: CASSLGTSYYGYTF
J gene: TRBJ2-5; V gene: TRBV6-1; CDR3 protein: CASSGLAGNQETQYF
J gene: TRBJ1-1; V gene: TRBV6-2/TRBV6-3; CDR3 protein: CASSYQSRRGGASMNTEAFF
J gene: TRBJ2-7; V gene: TRBV7-2; CDR3 protein: CASSLATGYEQYF
J gene: TRBJ1-1; V gene: TRBV6-1; CDR3 protein: CASREQGYTEAFF
J gene: TRBJ2-2; V gene: TRBV20-1; CDR3 protein: CSVGGGANTGELFF
J gene: TRBJ1-1; V gene: TRBV20-1; CDR3 protein: CSARTGIGGTMNTEAFF
J gene: TRBJ1-2; V gene: TRBV30; CDR3 protein: CAWDDRGPYYGYTF
J gene: TRBJ1-1; V gene: TRBV20-1; CDR3 protein: CSARDSYGAGGITEAFF
J gene: TRBJ2-7; V gene: TRBV11-3; CDR3 protein: CASTLTSKGGEYEQYF